Listed here are 9 T cell receptor beta chains from one sample, sequenced in a study of blood T cell repertoires in COVID-19. Repertoires were generated with immunoSEQ multiplex PCR, while TCRdb's copy carries only in-frame clones and drops some. Among 9,500 to 15,000 clones listed, about 80% were seen once. Source material: peripheral blood. The receptors originated from an elderly man with acute or convalescent COVID-19.

J is TRBJ2-2 and V is TRBV6-2 or TRBV6-3; D not resolved. The CDR3 spans 12 residues. The V gene's germline CDR1 is MNHEY and CDR2 SVGEGT. The germline V and J ends were trimmed by 5 bases and 4 bases, with 5 bases remaining between them. CDR3 in amino acids: CASSPVTGELFF. CDR3 nucleotide sequence: TGTGCCAGCAGTCCGGTCACCGGGGAGCTGTTTTTT.

The chain uses TRBV25-1 and TRBJ1-4; 11 nucleotides align to TRBD1. The V gene's germline CDR1 is MGHDK and CDR2 SYGVNS. There are 14 residues in the CDR3. V gave up 5 bases and J gave up 11 bases; unmatched junction bases: 7. The CDR3 DNA follows: TGTGCCAGCAGTCTAGAGGACAGGGGGCCGAAACTGTTTTTT. It codes for CASSLEDRGPKLFF.

The chain recombines TRBV2 with TRBJ2-2, with 9 bases lining up with TRBD2. The CDR3 sequence is 15 residues long. CDR1 and CDR2 from the germline V gene are SNHLY and FYNNEI. V shed 5 bases and J 7 bases; nucleotides not matched to a gene: 8. CDR3 nucleotide sequence: TGTGCCAGCAGTCGACTAGCGGAGGGGGTCGGGGAGCTGTTTTTT. It translates to CASSRLAEGVGELFF.

V and J are TRBV9 and TRBJ1-2; 9 bases agree with TRBD1. This CDR3 region has 15 residues. Germline-derived CDR1 and CDR2 are SGDLS and YYNGEE. After removal of 3 bases from V and 6 bases from J, the junction contained 9 bases not matched to a gene. The CDR3 nucleotides are TGTGCCAGCAGCGCCCGGACAGGGGAATTGGATGGCTACACCTTC. The encoded protein is CASSARTGELDGYTF.

J is TRBJ1-4 and V is TRBV9; TRBD1 aligns across 7 bases. Germline-derived CDR1 and CDR2 are SGDLS and YYNGEE. This CDR3 is built from 15 residues. V dropped 5 bases and J dropped 0; count of bases not matched to a gene: 4. The CDR3 DNA sequence: TGTGCCAGCAGTCAGGGGGTTGCAACTAATGAAAAACTGTTTTTT. Its protein is CASSQGVATNEKLFF.

The CDR3 region is CASSPTGGVDSPLHF. DNA for the CDR3: TGTGCCAGCAGTCCGACAGGGGGGGTGGATTCACCCCTCCACTTT. V and J are TRBV6-5 and TRBJ1-6, with 9 bases identical to TRBD1. The length of the CDR3 is 15 residues. Germline CDR1 MNHEY, CDR2 SVGAGI. Losses at the gene ends were 5 bases for V and 8 bases for J; bases not matched to a gene: 7.

V and J are TRBV21-1 and TRBJ2-7; the D call in the table, TRBD2, was not verified against the DNA. TRBV21-1 corresponds to a pseudogene. The CDR3 length is 14 residues. The CDR3 spells CASSDPQATYEQYF. The CDR3 DNA follows: TGTGCCAGCAGCGATCCGCAAGCCACCTACGAGCAGTACTTC.

V and J are TRBV25-1 and TRBJ1-1; TRBD1 might be the D (6 bases). V dropped 6 bases and J dropped 4 bases, with 18 bases sitting between them. The germline V gene encodes CDR1 MGHDK and CDR2 SYGVNS. The CDR3 runs 15 residues. The CDR3 region has the DNA TGTGCCAGCAGCCCACGAAAAGGACAGCTCACTGAAGCTTTCTTT. Its protein product is CASSPRKGQLTEAFF.

This clone was observed a single time. The rearrangement joins TRBV7-9 to TRBJ1-6; D uncertain. Germline lookup yields CDR1 SEHNR and CDR2 FQNEAQ (reference sequence). The CDR3 has 13 residues. Trimming removed 0 bases from V and 11 bases from J, with 8 bases in between. The chain's CDR3 is CASSLAQAAPLHF. CDR3 coding DNA: TGTGCCAGCAGCTTAGCTCAGGCAGCACCCCTCCACTTT.